The 10 T cell receptor beta chains reported below all come from one sample, sequenced in a study of blood T cells in healthy people across ages. A second PCR of 7 to 11 cycles used a sample-barcoded 5' primer and a J-beta primer mix. TCRdb reanalysed the 5' RACE reads using MiXCR and keeps one entry per CDR3 protein. The sample carries about 970,000 distinct CDR3 sequences, 51% recorded once. Sequencing was performed on blood. These receptors were obtained from a woman in her sixties or seventies in good health.

The chain links TRBV2 to TRBJ2-5; TRBD2 matches at 10 bases. This CDR3 has 13 residues. Trimming removed 10 bases from V and 2 bases from J; junction bases left unmatched: 4. The germline gives CDR1 SNHLY, CDR2 FYNNEI. The CDR3 DNA is TGTGCCACCACGGGACTAGCGCAAGAGACCCAGTACTTC. Translating it yields CATTGLAQETQYF.

The V call is TRBV29-1, the J call TRBJ2-4, with 7 bases fitting TRBD2. Gene TRBJ2-5 matches the end of the DNA better, so the J call may be wrong. Per germline, CDR1 SQVTM and CDR2 ANQGSEA. The CDR3 has 15 residues. CDR3 in amino acids: CSRLGGSWCQETQYF. The CDR3 DNA follows: TGCAGCCGACTCGGCGGGAGCTGGTGCCAAGAGACCCAGTACTTC.

The chain recombines TRBV7-7 with TRBJ2-7; possibly TRBD2 for D (6 bases). In germline, CDR1 is SSHAT, CDR2 FNYEAQ (reference sequence). The CDR3 contains 15 residues. V lost 1 base and J lost 7, with 17 bases in between. CDR3 in DNA: TGTGCCAGCAGCTTAGGGGCGGGGCTGGTCAATGAGCAGTACTTC. Amino acid sequence: CASSLGAGLVNEQYF.

The gene calls are TRBV28 and TRBJ2-3, with D possibly being TRBD2 (6 bases). Trimming shortened V by 5 bases and J by 6 bases, and 27 bases separated the two germline ends. CDR1 MDHEN and CDR2 SYDVKM come from the germline V gene. CDR3 length: 18 residues. The CDR3, as DNA: TGTGCCAGCAGTCCCCCCCGGGTCGGAGGGGCCAGGACGGATACGCAGTATTTT. It is translated as CASSPPRVGGARTDTQYF.

This chain uses TRBV7-2 with TRBJ2-7, with TRBD2 matching 8 bases. V shed 1 base, J shed 1 base, and the junction held 3 bases outside the gene matches. Germline CDR1 SGHTA, CDR2 FQGNSA. This CDR3 spans 15 amino acids. The CDR3 protein is CASSLEIAGSYEQYF. CDR3 coding DNA: TGTGCCAGCAGCTTAGAGATAGCGGGGTCCTACGAGCAGTACTTC.

This chain joins TRBV7-9 and TRBJ2-1; unclear D gene. Germline V lookup: CDR1 SEHNR, CDR2 FQNEAQ (reference sequence). The CDR3 loop spans 15 amino acids. V gave up 4 bases and J gave up 0 bases, with 10 bases separating them. CDR3 sequence: CASSSLGSSYNEQFF. The CDR3 DNA is TGTGCCAGCAGCTCGTTAGGAAGCTCCTACAATGAGCAGTTCTTC.

A few counts support this clonotype. The chain couples TRBV30 to TRBJ2-3, with no clear D. V dropped 0 bases and J dropped 5 bases, with 0 bases sitting between them. The CDR3 covers 10 residues. Germline V gene sequence: CDR1 GTSNPN, CDR2 SVGIG (reference sequence). The CDR3 DNA reads TGTGCCTGGAGTGTAGATACGCAGTATTTT. The encoded protein is CAWSVDTQYF.

The V and J genes are TRBV7-2 and TRBJ2-5, with D perhaps matching TRBD1 or TRBD2 (5 bases each). This CDR3 spans 14 amino acids. Germline CDR1 and CDR2: SGHTA and FQGNSA. Trimming took 4 bases from V and 4 from J, leaving 13 bases between them. The CDR3 spells CASSSRVGRETQYF. The DNA for the CDR3 is TGTGCCAGCAGCTCGAGGGTGGGGCGAGAGACCCAGTACTTC.

This clonotype was counted ten times or more. The CDR3: CASRLGLAGIETQYF. In DNA form, the CDR3 reads TGCGCCAGCAGATTAGGACTAGCGGGAATTGAGACCCAGTACTTC. This chain connects TRBV5-1 to TRBJ2-5, with 12 nucleotides matching TRBD2. Germline CDR1 reads SGHRS; CDR2 reads YFSETQ. The trim removed 5 bases at V and 5 bases at J, leaving 7 bases unmatched. The CDR3 has 15 amino acids.

This chain connects TRBV27 to TRBJ2-5; 7 nucleotides agree with TRBD2. CDR3 size: 16 residues. Germline loops: CDR1 MNHEY, CDR2 SMNVEV (reference sequence). The V segment lost 4 bases and the J segment 2 bases; nucleotides outside the gene matches: 10. The CDR3 is CASSSISGPLQETQYF. The CDR3 DNA reads TGTGCCAGCAGTTCCATTAGCGGGCCTCTACAAGAGACCCAGTACTTC.